The rows below give T cell receptor beta chains drawn from one sample of a study of blood T cell repertoires in COVID-19. Generated by immunoSEQ multiplex PCR, the TCRdb table keeps only in-frame clones and is missing some. The sample includes a few hundred thousand clones, around nine tenths seen only once; the top ten take approximately 9.8%. The sequenced sample was peripheral blood. The receptors here all came from a man in his forties who had recovered from COVID-19. Each CDR3 is given with its conserved first and last residue. Fields, in order: D gene, clone size, J gene, V gene, CDR3 DNA, CDR3 protein. A D gene is named only where the DNA matches it firmly. Size values are once, few and many counts, or a class for expanded clones, and some rows have none.

d_call: .
clone_size: .
j_call: TRBJ2-5
v_call: TRBV21-1
cdr3_nt: TGTGCCAGCAGCAAACGGTGGCCAGGGGGAGAGACCCAGTACTTC
cdr3_aa: CASSKRWPGGETQYF

d_call: .
clone_size: .
j_call: TRBJ1-1
v_call: TRBV30
cdr3_nt: .
cdr3_aa: CAWSVGTGSTFF

d_call: TRBD2
clone_size: .
j_call: TRBJ2-3
v_call: TRBV9
cdr3_nt: TGTGCCAGCAGCGTAGGAGCGGGGGATAGCACAGATACGCAGTATTTT
cdr3_aa: CASSVGAGDSTDTQYF

d_call: TRBD2
clone_size: .
j_call: TRBJ2-1
v_call: TRBV30
cdr3_nt: TGTGCCTGGAGTGTAACCCTAGCGGCCTACAATGAGCAGTTCTTC
cdr3_aa: CAWSVTLAAYNEQFF

d_call: .
clone_size: .
j_call: TRBJ2-7
v_call: TRBV21-1
cdr3_nt: TGTGCCAGCAGCACCTGGGCAGGGCGCAGGACCTACGAGCAGTACTTC
cdr3_aa: CASSTWAGRRTYEQYF

d_call: TRBD2
clone_size: .
j_call: TRBJ2-2
v_call: TRBV30
cdr3_nt: TGTGCCTGGCTACGCACGGGACTAGCGGGAGTTGGGACCGGGGAGCTGTTTTTT
cdr3_aa: CAWLRTGLAGVGTGELFF

d_call: TRBD1
clone_size: .
j_call: TRBJ2-3
v_call: TRBV2
cdr3_nt: TGTGCCAGCAGTATACAGGGGGTAGGGACAGATACGCAGTATTTT
cdr3_aa: CASSIQGVGTDTQYF

d_call: .
clone_size: .
j_call: TRBJ1-1
v_call: TRBV19
cdr3_nt: TGTGCCAGTAGTATAGCGAGGAAGGGGAGGGGGAACACTGAAGCTTTCTTT
cdr3_aa: CASSIARKGRGNTEAFF

d_call: .
clone_size: .
j_call: TRBJ2-3
v_call: TRBV27
cdr3_nt: TGTGCCAGCAGTTTATTATCCAGCGGGCATACGCAGTATTTT
cdr3_aa: CASSLLSSGHTQYF

d_call: .
clone_size: few
j_call: TRBJ1-5
v_call: TRBV7-9
cdr3_nt: TGTGCCAGCAGCTCTAGGGGCGCAGGCAATCAGCCCCAGCATTTT
cdr3_aa: CASSSRGAGNQPQHF

d_call: .
clone_size: .
j_call: TRBJ1-5
v_call: TRBV20-1
cdr3_nt: TGCAGTGCTAGGGCCCCCCAGACCCAGCATTTT
cdr3_aa: CSARAPQTQHF

d_call: TRBD1
clone_size: .
j_call: TRBJ2-1
v_call: TRBV14
cdr3_nt: TGTGCCAGCAGCCGCGGGACAGGGGTTGGTTACGATGAGCAGTTCTTC
cdr3_aa: CASSRGTGVGYDEQFF

d_call: .
clone_size: .
j_call: TRBJ2-1
v_call: TRBV5-1
cdr3_nt: TGCGCCAGCAGCTTGCGACAGGTGGGTTACGATGCGAATGAGCAGTTCTTC
cdr3_aa: CASSLRQVGYDANEQFF

d_call: TRBD2
clone_size: .
j_call: TRBJ2-1
v_call: TRBV11-2
cdr3_nt: TGTGCCAGCAGCACCCCCCTTGGACTAGCGAGTAATGAGCAGTTCTTC
cdr3_aa: CASSTPLGLASNEQFF

d_call: TRBD1
clone_size: .
j_call: TRBJ1-5
v_call: TRBV6-5
cdr3_nt: TGTGCCAGCAGTTACTCCAGGGGGAATCAGCCCCAGCATTTT
cdr3_aa: CASSYSRGNQPQHF

d_call: TRBD1
clone_size: .
j_call: TRBJ2-4
v_call: TRBV18
cdr3_nt: TGTGCCAGCTCGCACCAGGGGGTTGCCGAAAACATTCAGTACTTC
cdr3_aa: CASSHQGVAENIQYF

d_call: .
clone_size: .
j_call: TRBJ1-2
v_call: TRBV7-2
cdr3_nt: TGTGCCAGCAGCTTAGAGTGGGGCAGGAGGGGGGGTAACTATGGCTACACCTTC
cdr3_aa: CASSLEWGRRGGNYGYTF

d_call: .
clone_size: once
j_call: TRBJ2-2
v_call: TRBV7-2
cdr3_nt: TGTGCCAGCAGCTTAGTAGTTCACGGGGAGCTGTTTTTT
cdr3_aa: CASSLVVHGELFF

d_call: TRBD2
clone_size: once
j_call: TRBJ2-2
v_call: TRBV5-1
cdr3_nt: TGCGCCAGCAGATTCGGGACTAGCGGGGGCACCGGGGAGCTGTTTTTT
cdr3_aa: CASRFGTSGGTGELFF

d_call: .
clone_size: .
j_call: TRBJ1-2
v_call: TRBV5-8
cdr3_nt: TGTGCCAGCAGCTTGGACAAAATCTATGGCTACACCTTC
cdr3_aa: CASSLDKIYGYTF

d_call: .
clone_size: .
j_call: TRBJ2-5
v_call: TRBV18
cdr3_nt: TGTGCCAGCTCACCGAGACCGGGGGGCAACCAAGAGACCCAGTACTTC
cdr3_aa: CASSPRPGGNQETQYF

d_call: TRBD1
clone_size: once
j_call: TRBJ2-2
v_call: TRBV11-1
cdr3_nt: TGTGCCAGCAGCAGCGACAGGGTGAAGATCGGGGAGCTGTTTTTT
cdr3_aa: CASSSDRVKIGELFF

d_call: TRBD1
clone_size: .
j_call: TRBJ1-1
v_call: TRBV6-5
cdr3_nt: TGTGCCAGCAGTCGCGGGAACAGGGGCACTGAAGCTTTCTTT
cdr3_aa: CASSRGNRGTEAFF

d_call: TRBD2
clone_size: .
j_call: TRBJ2-3
v_call: TRBV12-3/TRBV12-4
cdr3_nt: TGTGCCATCCAGACTAGCGGGGTTGTTACGCAGTATTTT
cdr3_aa: CAIQTSGVVTQYF

d_call: TRBD2
clone_size: .
j_call: TRBJ2-7
v_call: TRBV10-2
cdr3_nt: TGCGCCAGCACCCGGGGTAGCGGGATCTCCTACGAGCAGTACTTC
cdr3_aa: CASTRGSGISYEQYF

d_call: TRBD2
clone_size: .
j_call: TRBJ2-3
v_call: TRBV11-3
cdr3_nt: TGTGCCAGCAGCTCCGGGGGTCTAGCGGGTGCCACAGATACGCAGTATTTT
cdr3_aa: CASSSGGLAGATDTQYF

d_call: .
clone_size: .
j_call: TRBJ2-7
v_call: TRBV7-9
cdr3_nt: TGTGCCAGCAGCTTAGCCGGGGCCTACGAGCAGTACTTC
cdr3_aa: CASSLAGAYEQYF

d_call: TRBD2
clone_size: .
j_call: TRBJ2-3
v_call: TRBV7-2
cdr3_nt: TGTGCCAGCAGCGGCGGGACTAGCGGGATTGATACGCAGTATTTT
cdr3_aa: CASSGGTSGIDTQYF